The clone carrying this T cell receptor beta chain is medium-sized in the sample. These data are taken from a study of early T cells in non-severe SARS-CoV-2 infection. Germline assignment: CDR1 SGHAT and CDR2 FQNNGV. This CDR3 region has 16 residues. The V end was cut by 4 bases, the J end by 7 bases, with 23 bases between. Each cDNA molecule carried a unique molecular identifier. TCRdb ran MiXCR on the 5' RACE reads and lists one entry per CDR3 protein. The repertoire holds 15,000 to 20,000 distinct CDR3 sequences, with approximately 5.4% as singletons. This TCR derives from an adult who was a healthcare worker with PCR-confirmed SARS-CoV-2 infection or an uninfected control (not recorded which). The sequenced material came from whole blood. V and J are TRBV11-2 and TRBJ2-7, with D tentatively TRBD1 or TRBD2 (5 bases each). For the CDR3, the DNA is TGTGCCAGCAGCTCTGCCGGCAGAACACACTGGGGGGAGCAGTACGTC. It encodes CASSSAGRTHWGEQYV.